Following are 25 T cell receptor beta chains from one sample sequenced in a study of T-cell reconstitution after alpha-beta-depleted transplantation in children. Molecular barcoding with unique molecular identifiers was used for the TCRbeta library. TCRdb analysed the PCR reads with MiXCR anew, one entry per CDR3 protein. The table includes more than 120,000 distinct CDR3 sequences, roughly 9% detected once. The material sequenced was PBMCs, mostly from graft donor cells, taken 180 days after TCRalphabeta/CD19-depleted stem cell transplant. The receptors shown here come from a female patient between 2 and 15 years old who had a stem cell transplant for congenital amegakaryocytic thrombocytopenia, so the T cells may come from the graft donor.

This clonotype was seen many times. This rearrangement joins TRBV7-2 to TRBJ2-1; no firm D call. This CDR3 spans 15 amino acids. With 5 bases removed from V and 3 bases from J, the gap between germline ends came to 14 bases. Germline V gives CDR1 SGHTA, CDR2 FQGNSA. This CDR3 is CASSRMVNNYNEQFF. CDR3 DNA sequence: TGTGCCAGCAGCAGAATGGTGAACAACTACAATGAGCAGTTCTTC.

This clonotype was counted a few times. The chain joins TRBV7-9 to TRBJ2-7; D perhaps matches TRBD1 (6 bases). CDR1 and CDR2 (germline): SEHNR, FQNEAQ (reference sequence). V was shortened by 0 bases and J by 4 bases, with 19 bases between the two germline ends. The CDR3 is 17 amino acids. The CDR3 DNA reads TGTGCCAGCAGCTTAGCCGGTTCGGCAGGGGCTCTGTACGAGCAGTACTTC. Its protein is CASSLAGSAGALYEQYF.

In this sample, this clonotype turned up many times. The chain employs TRBV28 and TRBJ1-2, with D tentatively TRBD1 (5 bases). The CDR3 contains 15 residues. Germline assignment: CDR1 MDHEN and CDR2 SYDVKM. Deletions cut 2 bases from V and 3 bases from J, with 13 bases between. The CDR3 nucleotides read TGTGCCAGCAGTTTACGACAGATCAAATACTATGGCTACACCTTC. Amino acid sequence: CASSLRQIKYYGYTF.

This clonotype occurred a few times. The CDR3 bases are TGCAGTGCTAGCGGGGGGGCGGAGGAGACCCAGTACTTC. This gives the protein CSASGGAEETQYF. The chain couples TRBV20-1 to TRBJ2-5, with 8 positions matching TRBD2. Germline assignment: CDR1 DFQATT and CDR2 SNEGSKA (reference sequence). There are 13 residues in the CDR3. With V trimmed by 3 bases and J by 5 bases, 5 bases remained unmatched.

This clonotype was picked up many times. The CDR3 nucleotides read TGTGCCAGCAGCTTAGCCGGGGGCGGAACCGAGACCCAGTACTTC. Its protein product is CASSLAGGGTETQYF. The rearrangement uses TRBV7-2 and TRBJ2-5; D is possibly TRBD1 or TRBD2 (6 bases each). CDR3 size: 15 residues. Trimming shortened V by 0 bases and J by 5 bases, and 13 bases separated the two germline ends. Germline values: CDR1 SGHTA, CDR2 FQGNSA.

This clonotype came up many times. V and J are TRBV5-1 and TRBJ2-3; D remains ambiguous. CDR1 and CDR2 from the germline V gene are SGHRS and YFSETQ. This CDR3 contains 14 residues. The V gene lost 0 bases and the J gene lost 0 bases, with 5 bases spanning the gap. The CDR3 sequence is CASSLGYSTDTQYF. The CDR3 nucleotides read TGCGCCAGCAGCTTGGGGTACAGCACAGATACGCAGTATTTT. Full variable domain (remainder filled in from reference TRBV5-1 and TRBJ2-3): KAGVTQTPRYLIKTRGQQVTLSCSPISGHRSVSWYQQTPGQGLQFLFEYFSETQRNKGNFPGRFSGRQFSNSRSEMNVSTLELGDSALYLCASSLGYSTDTQYFGPGTRLTVL.

This clonotype came up many times. The chain is built from TRBV28 and TRBJ1-2; D uncertain. Germline V gene data show CDR1 as MDHEN and CDR2 as SYDVKM. This CDR3 contains 14 residues. The V end was cut by 6 bases, the J end by 8 bases, with 19 bases between. Written as DNA, the CDR3 is TGTGCCAGCAGCTCCGCTTGGGTCGCGGGGGGCTACACCTTC. This translates into CASSSAWVAGGYTF.

The rearrangement uses TRBV10-3 and TRBJ2-3; the match to TRBD2 covers 12 bases. V shed 5 bases, J shed 3 bases, and the junction held 6 bases outside the gene matches. The CDR3 has 16 residues. Per the germline V gene, CDR1 is ENHRY and CDR2 is SYGVKD. CDR3 sequence: CAISLTSGRGTDTQYF. In DNA, the CDR3 is TGTGCCATCAGTTTGACTAGCGGGAGAGGTACAGATACGCAGTATTTT.

There are many counts of this clonotype. The V and J genes are TRBV10-3 and TRBJ1-5; D call uncertain. The CDR3 has 16 amino acids. Germline V gives CDR1 ENHRY, CDR2 SYGVKD. With 0 bases removed from V and 4 bases from J, the gap between germline ends came to 13 bases. The CDR3 protein is CAISESDFRRNQPQHF. CDR3 sequence (DNA): TGTGCCATCAGTGAGTCCGATTTTCGCAGGAATCAGCCCCAGCATTTT.

The sample holds many counts of this clonotype. J is TRBJ2-1 and V is TRBV7-9; D may correspond to TRBD1 or TRBD2 (5 bases each). This CDR3 region has 14 residues. Germline CDR1 reads SEHNR; CDR2 reads FQNEAQ (reference sequence). The germline V and J ends were trimmed by 0 bases and 7 bases, with 10 bases remaining between them. CDR3 protein: CASSLANGGNEQFF. The CDR3 nucleotides are TGTGCCAGCAGCTTAGCCAATGGGGGAAATGAGCAGTTCTTC.

The chain uses TRBV4-3 and TRBJ2-7, with a possible D match to TRBD2 (5 bases). Deletions cut 0 bases from V and 7 bases from J, with 16 bases between. The CDR3 runs 15 residues. Germline V CDR1 and CDR2: LGHNA, YSLEER. The CDR3 DNA is TGCGCCAGCAGCCAAGAATGGGAGACGGTGCGGGAGCAGTACTTC. Translation gives CASSQEWETVREQYF.

This clonotype occurred many times. The rearrangement joins TRBV20-1 to TRBJ2-1; TRBD2 agrees at 16 bases. Per the germline V gene, CDR1 is DFQATT and CDR2 is SNEGSKA (reference sequence). With 0 bases clipped from V and 5 bases from J, the junction kept 7 bases outside the gene matches. The CDR3 sequence is 18 residues long. This CDR3 reads CSARDPGLAGGLHNEQFF. For the CDR3, the DNA is TGCAGTGCTAGAGATCCGGGACTAGCGGGAGGGCTTCACAATGAGCAGTTCTTC.

This clonotype was counted only a few times. The J gene is TRBJ2-3, the V gene TRBV12-3 or TRBV12-4, with D maybe TRBD1 (6 bases). V was clipped by 7 bases and J by 4 bases, with 12 bases between them. The CDR3 contains 13 residues. The CDR3 sequence: CASTNQGPDTQYF. Here the CDR3 DNA reads TGTGCCAGCACCAACCAGGGGCCAGATACGCAGTATTTT.

This clonotype was counted at least ten times. This rearrangement joins TRBV12-3 or TRBV12-4 to TRBJ1-2, with D perhaps TRBD1 (6 bases). The CDR3 totals 14 residues. Trimming took 3 bases from V and 13 from J, leaving 21 bases between them. CDR3 in DNA: TGTGCCAGCAGTTTTCGGGGGCCAAGAAATGAGCTCACCTTC. It codes for CASSFRGPRNELTF.

V and J are TRBV20-1 and TRBJ2-5; D is possibly TRBD2 (6 bases). The V and J ends lost 2 bases and 1 base respectively, with 11 bases between them. CDR1 is DFQATT, CDR2 SNEGSKA, per germline (reference sequence). CDR3 size: 14 residues. CDR3 DNA: TGCAGTGCTAGATTAGCGGCCCTCCAAGAGACCCAGTACTTC. It translates to CSARLAALQETQYF.

This clonotype was seen at least ten times. This rearrangement joins TRBV18 to TRBJ1-5; unclear D gene. Germline values: CDR1 KGHSH, CDR2 LQKENI. CDR3 length: 15 amino acids. Trimming removed 0 bases from V and 7 bases from J, with 13 bases in between. CDR3 coding DNA: TGTGCCAGCTCACCACCGAACGGGCCGGGGCAGCCCCAGCATTTT. It specifies CASSPPNGPGQPQHF.

Many counts were recorded for this clonotype. V gene TRBV5-5 combines with J gene TRBJ1-3; D is uncertain. Per the germline V gene, CDR1 is SGHKS and CDR2 is YYEKEE (reference sequence). This CDR3 spans 15 amino acids. V was trimmed by 0 bases and J by 2 bases, leaving 9 bases between them. CDR3 protein: CASSLVFKPGNTIYF. The CDR3 DNA reads TGTGCCAGCAGCTTGGTTTTCAAGCCTGGAAACACCATATATTTT.

This clonotype has a count of ten or more. The chain carries TRBV2 and TRBJ1-5; D not resolved. CDR3 length: 14 residues. The germline CDR1 and CDR2 sequences are SNHLY and FYNNEI. Trimming removed 6 bases at V and 1 base at J, with 10 bases between. The CDR3 DNA follows: TGTGCCAGCAGAAATGTTCAGAGCAATCAGCCCCAGCATTTT. This gives the protein CASRNVQSNQPQHF.

This clonotype has at least ten counts. The rearrangement uses TRBV7-2 and TRBJ2-2, with D perhaps matching TRBD2 (6 bases). V lost 1 base and J lost 4, with 10 bases in between. CDR1 is SGHTA, CDR2 FQGNSA, per germline. The CDR3 extends over 15 amino acids. Here the CDR3 DNA reads TGTGCCAGCAGCTTAGTTAGAGCGGGCACCGGGGAGCTGTTTTTT. Translation: CASSLVRAGTGELFF.

This clonotype was observed at least ten times. The chain joins TRBV7-6 to TRBJ2-2; 15 nucleotides line up with TRBD2. CDR3 size: 20 residues. V trimming: 5 bases; J trimming: 3 bases; junction bases outside the gene matches: 13. The germline gives CDR1 SGHVS, CDR2 FNYEAQ. This chain's CDR3 is CASSANPGLAGGHDTGELFF. In DNA, the CDR3 is TGTGCCAGCAGCGCCAACCCGGGACTAGCGGGAGGTCACGACACCGGGGAGCTGTTTTTT.

This clonotype was seen only a few times. In DNA form, the CDR3 reads TGCAGTGCTAGAACGACTAGCGGGAGAAGGGGGTACAAAAACATTCAGTACTTC. Translated: CSARTTSGRRGYKNIQYF. This sequence joins TRBV20-1 and TRBJ2-4; 12 bases align to TRBD2. Germline lookup yields CDR1 DFQATT and CDR2 SNEGSKA (reference sequence). J lost 3 bases, V lost 2 bases, and 11 bases had no gene match. The CDR3 covers 18 residues.

With regard to this clonotype: Mismatch with germline at one junction end may stem from a read error. The chain couples TRBV7-6 to TRBJ2-7; 8 nucleotides match TRBD2. Germline V gives CDR1 SGHVS, CDR2 FNYEAQ. The CDR3 has 16 residues. DNA of the CDR3: TGTGCCAGCAGCTTAGGAAACTCGGGGGGGACCTACCAGCAGTACTTC. Translation gives CASSLGNSGGTYQQYF.

This clonotype was seen at least ten times. The chain joins TRBV5-1 to TRBJ2-2, with no clear D. The CDR3 is 14 residues long. The V gene's germline CDR1 is SGHRS and CDR2 YFSETQ. V was trimmed by 0 bases and J by 2 bases, leaving 5 bases between them. The CDR3 DNA follows: TGCGCCAGCAGCTTGGCCTCAAACACCGGGGAGCTGTTTTTT. Translation gives CASSLASNTGELFF.

Turning to this clonotype: This may be a read error: a much more frequent sequence differs by one nucleotide. This rearrangement joins TRBV7-2 to TRBJ1-2; D unclear. In germline, CDR1 is SGHTA, CDR2 FQGNSA. The CDR3 extends over 17 amino acids. CDR3 in amino acids: CASSLMVLGSSGYGDTF. The CDR3 nucleotides read TGTGCCAGCAGCTTAATGGTACTGGGTTCCAGCGGTTATGGCGACACCTTC.

This clonotype was seen many times. The genes are TRBV20-1 and TRBJ2-1; 7 bases map to TRBD2. This CDR3 has 14 amino acids. Germline lookup yields CDR1 DFQATT and CDR2 SNEGSKA (reference sequence). V trimming: 3 bases; J trimming: 12 bases; junction bases outside the gene matches: 14. This CDR3 reads CSASRGGYNEGQFF. The CDR3 nucleotides are TGCAGTGCTAGTCGCGGGGGATATAATGAGGGGCAGTTCTTC.